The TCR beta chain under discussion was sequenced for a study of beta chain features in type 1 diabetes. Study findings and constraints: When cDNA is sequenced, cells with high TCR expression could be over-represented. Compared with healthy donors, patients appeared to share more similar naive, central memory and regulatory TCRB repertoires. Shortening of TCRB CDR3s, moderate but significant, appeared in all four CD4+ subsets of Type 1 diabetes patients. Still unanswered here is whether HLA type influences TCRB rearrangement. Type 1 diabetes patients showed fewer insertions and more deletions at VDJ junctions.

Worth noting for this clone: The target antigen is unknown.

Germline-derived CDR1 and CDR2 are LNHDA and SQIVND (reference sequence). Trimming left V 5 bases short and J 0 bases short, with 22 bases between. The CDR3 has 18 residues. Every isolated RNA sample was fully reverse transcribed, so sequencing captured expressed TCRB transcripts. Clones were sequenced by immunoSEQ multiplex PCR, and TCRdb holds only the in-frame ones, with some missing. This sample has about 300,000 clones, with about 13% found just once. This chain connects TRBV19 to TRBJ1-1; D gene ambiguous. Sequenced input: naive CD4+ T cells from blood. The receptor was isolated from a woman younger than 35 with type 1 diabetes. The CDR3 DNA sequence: TGTGCCAGTAGTCCGACCCTCCCGGCAGGCGCGATGAACACTGAAGCTTTCTTT. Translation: CASSPTLPAGAMNTEAFF.